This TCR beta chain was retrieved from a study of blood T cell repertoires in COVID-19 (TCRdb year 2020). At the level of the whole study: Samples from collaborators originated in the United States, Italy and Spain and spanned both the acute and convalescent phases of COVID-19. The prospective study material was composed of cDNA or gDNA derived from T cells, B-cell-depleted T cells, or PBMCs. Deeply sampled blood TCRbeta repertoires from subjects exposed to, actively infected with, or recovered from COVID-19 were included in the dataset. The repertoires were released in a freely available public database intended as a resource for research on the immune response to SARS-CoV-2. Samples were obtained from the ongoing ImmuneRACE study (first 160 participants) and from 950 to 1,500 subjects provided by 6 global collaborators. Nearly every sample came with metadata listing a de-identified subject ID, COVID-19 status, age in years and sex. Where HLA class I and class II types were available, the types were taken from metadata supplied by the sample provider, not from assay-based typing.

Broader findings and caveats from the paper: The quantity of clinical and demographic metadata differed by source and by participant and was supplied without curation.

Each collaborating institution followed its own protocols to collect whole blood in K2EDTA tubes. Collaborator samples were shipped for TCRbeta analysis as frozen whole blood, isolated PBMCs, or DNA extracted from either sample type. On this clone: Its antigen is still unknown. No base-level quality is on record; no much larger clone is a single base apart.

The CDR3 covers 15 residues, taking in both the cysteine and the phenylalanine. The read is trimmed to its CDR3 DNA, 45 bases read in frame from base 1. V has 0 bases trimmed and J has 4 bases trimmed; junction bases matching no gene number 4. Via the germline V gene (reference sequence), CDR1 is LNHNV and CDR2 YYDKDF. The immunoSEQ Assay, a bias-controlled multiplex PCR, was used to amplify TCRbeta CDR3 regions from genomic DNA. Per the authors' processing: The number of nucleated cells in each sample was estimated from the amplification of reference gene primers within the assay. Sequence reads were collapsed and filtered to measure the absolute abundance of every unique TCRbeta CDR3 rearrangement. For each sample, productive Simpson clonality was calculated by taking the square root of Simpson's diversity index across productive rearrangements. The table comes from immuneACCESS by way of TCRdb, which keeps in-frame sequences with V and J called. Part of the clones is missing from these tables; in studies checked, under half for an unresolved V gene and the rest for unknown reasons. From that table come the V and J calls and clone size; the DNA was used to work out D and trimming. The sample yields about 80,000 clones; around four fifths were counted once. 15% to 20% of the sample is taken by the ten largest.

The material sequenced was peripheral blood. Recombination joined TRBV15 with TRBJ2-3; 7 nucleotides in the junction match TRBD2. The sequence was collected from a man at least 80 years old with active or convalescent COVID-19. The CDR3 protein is CATSRDRGVPDTQYF. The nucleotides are TGTGCCACCAGCAGAGATCGGGGGGTTCCAGATACGCAGTATTTT.